A single sample is the source of the 27 T cell receptor beta chains below, sequenced in a study of blood T cell repertoires in COVID-19. Profiled with immunoSEQ multiplex PCR; TCRdb holds only in-frame clones, not every one. The sample carries approximately 120,000 clones, around 78% recorded once. Sequences were obtained from peripheral blood. The receptors here all came from a woman aged 60-75 years with acute or convalescent COVID-19.

This clone has only a few counts. This rearrangement joins TRBV6-6 to TRBJ2-7, with 11 positions matching TRBD2. This CDR3 contains 13 residues. V gave up 9 bases and J gave up 2 bases; unmatched junction bases: 3. The germline gives CDR1 MNHNY, CDR2 SVGAGI (reference sequence). The CDR3 DNA sequence: TGTGCCAGTTCGACTAGCGGGACCTACGAGCAGTACTTC. Translating gives CASSTSGTYEQYF.

In its sample, this clone was seen once. V is TRBV6-5 and J is TRBJ2-7; perhaps TRBD1 as D (6 bases). Germline V gives CDR1 MNHEY, CDR2 SVGAGI. V lost 5 bases, J lost 1 base, and 12 bases lay in between. The CDR3 runs to 14 residues. CDR3 sequence reads: CASSLLGTSYEQYF. CDR3 nucleotide sequence: TGTGCCAGCAGTCTACTCGGGACATCCTACGAGCAGTACTTC.

The chain uses TRBV3-1 (or the pseudogene TRBV3-2) and TRBJ1-2; TRBD1 aligns across 7 bases. CDR1 and CDR2 (germline): LGHDT, YNNKEL (reference sequence). J gave up 13 bases and V 4 bases, and 9 bases lay outside the gene matches. CDR3 size: 12 residues. CDR3 DNA: TGTGCCAGCAGCCGGCAAGGGGGCGCGAGCACCTTC. This sequence encodes CASSRQGGASTF.

The chain is built from TRBV11-2 and TRBJ1-1, with TRBD1 matching over 7 bases. V lost 1 base and J lost 0; bases outside the gene matches: 14. CDR3 length: 19 amino acids. CDR1 SGHAT and CDR2 FQNNGV come from the germline V gene. The DNA of the CDR3 is TGTGCCAGCAGCTTAGCCCTAGCTCCGGGACAGTACATGAACACTGAAGCTTTCTTT. Encoded protein: CASSLALAPGQYMNTEAFF.

The chain has TRBV6-5 and TRBJ2-7, with D possibly being TRBD1 (5 bases). CDR3 length: 16 amino acids. V lost 0 bases and J 4 bases, leaving 16 bases between the germline ends. Germline V CDR1 and CDR2: MNHEY, SVGAGI. CDR3 sequence (DNA): TGTGCCAGCAGTTACTCCGGATTAGGGGAAAGGTACGAGCAGTACTTC. This gives the protein CASSYSGLGERYEQYF.

The J gene is TRBJ1-5, the V gene TRBV28, with TRBD1 identical over 7 bases. The CDR3 length is 15 residues. V lost 6 bases and J lost 7; bases outside the gene matches: 12. The germline CDR1 and CDR2 sequences are MDHEN and SYDVKM. The CDR3 nucleotides are TGTGCCAGCAGAGGGGGACAGCGAAGAGGCCAGCCCCAGCATTTT. The encoded protein is CASRGGQRRGQPQHF. The full variable domain, rest sourced from reference TRBV28 and TRBJ1-5, is DVKVTQSSRYLVKRTGEKVFLECVQDMDHENMFWYRQDPGLGLRLIYFSYDVKMKEKGDIPEGYSVSREKKERFSLILESASTNQTSMYLCASRGGQRRGQPQHFGDGTRLSIL.

The chain carries TRBV2 and TRBJ2-2; 11 positions agree with TRBD2. The germline V gene has CDR1 SNHLY and CDR2 FYNNEI. There are 15 residues in the CDR3. Trimming cost V 6 bases and J 5 bases; bases outside gene matches: 5. CDR3 loop: CASRTSGISTGELFF. CDR3 DNA sequence: TGTGCCAGCAGGACTAGCGGGATAAGTACCGGGGAGCTGTTTTTT.

This chain links TRBV2 with TRBJ1-2; D ambiguous. The CDR3 sequence is 10 residues long. Germline assignment: CDR1 SNHLY and CDR2 FYNNEI. Trimming removed 2 bases at V and 11 bases at J, with 6 bases between. The CDR3 nucleotides are TGTGCCAGCAGTGAATCGCGTTACACCTTC. Translating it yields CASSESRYTF.

V usage is TRBV5-1 and J usage is TRBJ1-3; the match to TRBD1 covers 9 bases. The ends lost 4 bases at V and 8 bases at J; junction bases unmatched: 7. The germline V gene encodes CDR1 SGHRS and CDR2 YFSETQ. The CDR3 loop spans 14 amino acids. CDR3 region: CASSPGTGQDTIYF. In nucleotides, the CDR3 is TGCGCCAGCAGCCCCGGGACAGGGCAGGACACCATATATTTT.

This chain uses TRBV10-1 with TRBJ2-1; D not certain. The CDR3 covers 11 residues. V lost 5 bases to trimming and J lost 6 bases, with 5 bases between them. Germline V CDR1 and CDR2: WNHNN, SYGVQD (reference sequence). The CDR3 loop is CASSIANEQFF. DNA for the CDR3: TGCGCCAGCAGTATAGCCAATGAGCAGTTCTTC.

The chain employs TRBV4-2 and TRBJ2-5; perhaps TRBD2 as D (6 bases). V lost 0 bases, J lost 5 bases, and 7 bases lay in between. Germline CDR1 reads LGHNA; CDR2 reads YNFKEQ. The CDR3 is 13 amino acids. The CDR3 sequence is CASSQDAGETQYF. Here the CDR3 DNA reads TGTGCCAGCAGCCAAGATGCGGGGGAGACCCAGTACTTC.

V and J are TRBV5-4 and TRBJ2-3, with 13 nucleotides matching TRBD2. With V trimmed by 4 bases and J by 1 base, 3 bases remained unmatched. CDR1 and CDR2 (germline): SGHNT, YYREEE (reference sequence). The CDR3 consists of 16 residues. The CDR3 loop reads CASSRTSGSRTDTQYF. The CDR3 DNA sequence: TGTGCCAGCAGCAGGACTAGCGGGAGCCGCACAGATACGCAGTATTTT.

V and J are TRBV6-6 and TRBJ2-7; 9 bases map to TRBD2. This CDR3 is built from 15 residues. Trimming at V came to 6 bases and at J to 2 bases, leaving 8 bases not matched to a gene. The germline gives CDR1 MNHNY, CDR2 SVGAGI (reference sequence). The CDR3: CASSRKREAPYEQYF. CDR3 DNA: TGTGCCAGCAGCCGAAAGCGGGAGGCGCCCTACGAGCAGTACTTC.

The V gene is TRBV9, the J gene TRBJ2-7, with a weak D call TRBD1 (6 bases). The germline gives CDR1 SGDLS, CDR2 YYNGEE. Trimming shortened V by 3 bases and J by 1 base, and 11 bases separated the two germline ends. This CDR3 region has 14 residues. CDR3 amino acids: CASSATGWSYEQYF. In DNA form, the CDR3 reads TGTGCCAGCAGCGCCACAGGGTGGTCCTACGAGCAGTACTTC.

In its sample, this clone was seen a few times. The chain uses TRBV18 and TRBJ2-7, with TRBD1 identical over 10 bases. This CDR3 has 16 residues. Per germline, CDR1 KGHSH and CDR2 LQKENI. The V segment lost 2 bases and the J segment 0 bases; nucleotides outside the gene matches: 4. The CDR3 loop reads CASSPLGQGSSYEQYF. The CDR3 nucleotides read TGTGCCAGCTCACCATTGGGACAGGGGAGCTCCTACGAGCAGTACTTC.

The rearrangement uses TRBV7-6 and TRBJ1-3; perhaps TRBD1 as D (6 bases). Germline CDR1 and CDR2: SGHVS and FNYEAQ. This CDR3 comprises 14 residues. Trimming took 7 bases from V and 4 from J, leaving 14 bases between them. CDR3 coding DNA: TGTGCCAGCACCGCAGGGGTGGCAGGAAACACCATATATTTT. This sequence encodes CASTAGVAGNTIYF.

This chain joins TRBV12-3 or TRBV12-4 and TRBJ2-1; 8 bases agree with TRBD1. The junction had 6 bases not matched to a gene; V was cut back by 7 bases and J by 7 bases. This CDR3 has 13 amino acids. CDR3 sequence reads: CASKQGVRNEQFF. CDR3 nucleotides: TGTGCCAGCAAACAGGGGGTTCGTAATGAGCAGTTCTTC.

The genes are TRBV12-3 or TRBV12-4 and TRBJ1-2; D unresolved. CDR3 length: 13 amino acids. V was shortened by 1 base and J by 4 bases, with 7 bases between the two germline ends. The CDR3 bases are TGTGCCAGCAGTTTAGACAGAATCTATGGCTACACCTTC. As protein: CASSLDRIYGYTF.

This clone appeared a single time. This sequence joins TRBV7-2 and TRBJ2-2; 9 bases align to TRBD2. The trim removed 2 bases at V and 4 bases at J, leaving 5 bases unmatched. CDR1 SGHTA and CDR2 FQGNSA come from the germline V gene. This CDR3 is built from 16 residues. The CDR3 sequence: CASSLIAGAGTGELFF. CDR3 DNA sequence: TGTGCCAGCAGCTTAATAGCGGGAGCGGGCACCGGGGAGCTGTTTTTT.

This sequence joins TRBV6-4 and TRBJ2-5; 8 positions match TRBD2. J lost 1 base, V lost 5 bases, and 12 bases had no gene match. The CDR3 sequence is 17 residues long. CDR1 MRHNA and CDR2 SNTAGT come from the germline V gene. The CDR3 bases are TGTGCCAGCAGTCAACTAGCGGCGGGCAGTAGCCAAGAGACCCAGTACTTC. It is translated as CASSQLAAGSSQETQYF.

V is TRBV11-2 and J is TRBJ2-3, with a tentative D call TRBD2 (6 bases). The germline V gene has CDR1 SGHAT and CDR2 FQNNGV. V was clipped by 6 bases and J by 6 bases, with 16 bases between them. The CDR3 loop spans 14 amino acids. The CDR3 nucleotides read TGTGCCAGCAGTCCAACTAGAGGAGGGGATACGCAGTATTTT. Translated, it gives CASSPTRGGDTQYF.

The chain carries TRBV5-1 and TRBJ1-2; 12 positions agree with TRBD1. Trimming at V came to 1 base and at J to 7 bases, leaving 8 bases not matched to a gene. CDR3 length: 16 residues. Germline CDR1 and CDR2: SGHRS and YFSETQ. The CDR3 spells CASSLFVGQGAFGYTF. The DNA of the CDR3 is TGCGCCAGCAGCTTGTTTGTGGGACAGGGGGCCTTTGGCTACACCTTC.

The chain is built from TRBV3-1 (or the pseudogene TRBV3-2) and TRBJ2-1, with 7 nucleotides matching TRBD2. J was trimmed by 0 bases and V by 4 bases; bases with no gene match: 3. The germline gives CDR1 LGHDT, CDR2 YNNKEL (reference sequence). This CDR3 contains 15 residues. In DNA, the CDR3 is TGTGCCAGCAGCCCCGGGGGGAACTCCTACAATGAGCAGTTCTTC. Amino acid sequence: CASSPGGNSYNEQFF.

This clone was detected only once. The rearrangement joins TRBV10-3 to TRBJ2-1; D is possibly TRBD2 (6 bases). Germline V CDR1 and CDR2: ENHRY, SYGVKD. The CDR3 loop spans 16 amino acids. The V end lost 6 bases, the J end lost 0 bases, and 15 bases lay between the germline ends. The CDR3 loop reads CAIRRAGPSSYNEQFF. CDR3 nucleotides: TGTGCCATCAGGAGAGCGGGCCCGAGCTCCTACAATGAGCAGTTCTTC.

This chain joins TRBV6-2 or TRBV6-3 and TRBJ2-2; 12 positions match TRBD2. CDR1 is MNHEY and CDR2 is SVGEGT in the germline V gene. The CDR3 is made up of 16 amino acids. V dropped 5 bases and J dropped 5; count of bases not matched to a gene: 6. CDR3 region: CASSTPSGRGTGELFF. DNA of the CDR3: TGTGCCAGCAGTACCCCTAGCGGGAGGGGTACCGGGGAGCTGTTTTTT.

There are a few counts of this clone. This chain links TRBV15 with TRBJ2-3; D gene uncertain. The CDR3 loop spans 12 amino acids. Trimming removed 6 bases from V and 4 bases from J, with 8 bases in between. The V gene's germline CDR1 is LNHNV and CDR2 YYDKDF (reference sequence). In DNA form, the CDR3 reads TGTGCCACCAGGCAGGTTTCAGATACGCAGTATTTT. Translation: CATRQVSDTQYF.

CDR3 nucleotides: TGTGCCAGCTCACCAGTAGGGGGGAACACTGAAGCTTTCTTT. Translated: CASSPVGGNTEAFF. V gene TRBV18 combines with J gene TRBJ1-1, with D possibly TRBD1 on 6 matching bases. Per germline, CDR1 KGHSH and CDR2 LQKENI. The CDR3 covers 14 residues. Trimming stripped 2 bases from V and 1 base from J, with 8 bases between.